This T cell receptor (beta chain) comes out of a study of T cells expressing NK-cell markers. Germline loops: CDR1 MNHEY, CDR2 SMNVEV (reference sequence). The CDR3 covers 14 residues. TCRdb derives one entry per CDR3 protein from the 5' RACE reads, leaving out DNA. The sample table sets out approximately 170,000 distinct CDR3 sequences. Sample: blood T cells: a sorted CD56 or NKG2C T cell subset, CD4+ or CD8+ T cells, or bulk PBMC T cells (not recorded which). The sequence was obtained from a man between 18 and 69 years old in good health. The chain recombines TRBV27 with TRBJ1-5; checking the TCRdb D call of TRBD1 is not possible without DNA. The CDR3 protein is CASNPASRNQPQHF.